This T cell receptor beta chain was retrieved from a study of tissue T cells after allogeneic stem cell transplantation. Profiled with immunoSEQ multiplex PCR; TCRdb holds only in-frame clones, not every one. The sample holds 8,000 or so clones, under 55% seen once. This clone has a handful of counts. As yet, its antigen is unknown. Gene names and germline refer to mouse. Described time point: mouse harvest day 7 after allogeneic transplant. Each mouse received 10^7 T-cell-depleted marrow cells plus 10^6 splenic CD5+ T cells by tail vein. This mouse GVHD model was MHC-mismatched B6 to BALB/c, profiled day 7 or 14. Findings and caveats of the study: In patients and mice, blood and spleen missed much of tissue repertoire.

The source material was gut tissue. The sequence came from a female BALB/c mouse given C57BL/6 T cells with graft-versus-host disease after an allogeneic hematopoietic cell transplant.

The chain's CDR3 is CASSPPGQNERLFF. Partial CDR3 DNA: TGTGCCAGCAGTCCACCTGGACAAAACGAAAGATTATTT. This chain links TRBV26 with TRBJ1-4; TRBD1 might be the D (5 bases). The read ends 1 residue before the CDR3 terminus; that terminus is restored from the germline J gene. V was shortened by 4 bases and J by 5 bases, with 11 bases between the two germline ends. The CDR3 loop spans 14 amino acids. CDR1 and CDR2 (germline): KGHPV, FQNQEV (reference sequence). The complete variable domain, with remaining parts taken from reference TRBV26 and TRBJ1-4, reads NSKVIQTPRYLVKGQGQKAKMRCIPEKGHPVVFWYQQNKNNEFKFLINFQNQEVLQQIDMTEKRFSAECPSNSPCSLEIQSSEAGDSALYLCASSPPGQNERLFFGHGTKLSVL.